There are a few counts of the clone carrying this T cell receptor (beta chain). Its antigen remains unidentified. This table comes from immunoSEQ multiplex PCR, and its TCRdb copy is limited to in-frame clones, with some not included. This table has some 140,000 clones, roughly 90% appearing once. Germline CDR1 reads SGHNT; CDR2 reads YYREEE (reference sequence). CDR3 length: 16 amino acids. V was clipped by 4 bases and J by 4 bases; unmatched bases: 7. This entry is derived from a study of T cell responses to AZD1222 COVID-19 vaccine. Findings and caveats of the study: Most donors were white British and more were female, and clonal diversity was possibly underestimated. Unmutated variant regions are reportedly targeted by nearly half of spike-specific TCRs.

The TCR comes from an adult in good health. This chain links TRBV5-4 with TRBJ2-7, with TRBD2 matching 14 bases. The sample consisted of peripheral blood, taken on day 0 of AZD1222 vaccination. CDR3 region: CASSPRTSGRIYEQYF. The CDR3 nucleotides are TGTGCCAGCAGCCCGCGGACTAGCGGGAGGATATACGAGCAGTACTTC.